A selection of T cell receptor beta chains follows, all from one sample in a study of T cell responses to AZD1222 COVID-19 vaccine. Measured with immunoSEQ multiplex PCR; TCRdb has only the in-frame clones, and not every one. The repertoire holds 130,000 to 150,000 clones, approximately 88% seen once, with approximately 15% in the top ten. The source was peripheral blood, collected on day 0 of AZD1222 vaccination. The receptors originated from an adult in good health. Both conserved end residues are part of each CDR3. D genes are given only for firm matches. Only part of the rows carry a size: once, few, many, or a class if the clone is expanded.

len	v_gene	d_gene	j_gene	abundance	CDR3nt	CDR3aa
17	TRBV7-2	TRBD2	TRBJ2-3	once	TGTGCCAGCAGCTTAGAGGATAGCGGGGAGGAAGGAGATACGCAGTATTTT	CASSLEDSGEEGDTQYF
14	TRBV7-2	.	TRBJ1-6	once	TGTGCCAGCAGCTTACAAGGGTTGGGATCACCCCTCCACTTT	CASSLQGLGSPLHF
14	TRBV3-1/TRBV3-2	.	TRBJ1-6	.	TGTGCCAGCAGCCAAGAAACGGGTAATTCACCCCTCCACTTT	CASSQETGNSPLHF
15	TRBV9	TRBD1	TRBJ1-6	.	TGTGCCAGCAGCGCCGGGACAGGGGGCATCTCACCCCTCCACTTT	CASSAGTGGISPLHF
18	TRBV7-8	.	TRBJ1-5	.	TGTGCCAGCAGCCCCTCCGATCCGAACCCTTATAGCAATCAGCCCCAGCATTTT	CASSPSDPNPYSNQPQHF
14	TRBV14	.	TRBJ2-5	.	TGTGCCAGCAGCTTAAACAGGGCCCAAGAGACCCAGTACTTC	CASSLNRAQETQYF
14	TRBV11-3	TRBD1	TRBJ1-1	.	TGTGCCAGCAGTTACTCCTGGGACAGCACTGAAGCTTTCTTT	CASSYSWDSTEAFF
13	TRBV6-5	.	TRBJ1-2	.	TGTGCCAGCAGTTCGGGGGGCGGCTATGGCTACACCTTC	CASSSGGGYGYTF
14	TRBV6-5	.	TRBJ1-5	.	TGTGCCAGCAAACCAGGGGCGAGCAATCAGCCCCAGCATTTT	CASKPGASNQPQHF
16	TRBV29-1	TRBD2	TRBJ2-3	few	TGCAGCGCTCTTAGCTTTGTCGGGGGGGGCCCAGATACGCAGTATTTT	CSALSFVGGGPDTQYF
15	TRBV2	.	TRBJ2-7	.	TGTGCCAGCAGCTCAAAGGGGCTGGCGTCCTACGAGCAGTACTTC	CASSSKGLASYEQYF
15	TRBV5-1	.	TRBJ1-1	.	TGCGCCAGCAGCCCCAACAGGGTAGGTGACACTGAAGCTTTCTTT	CASSPNRVGDTEAFF
12	TRBV19	.	TRBJ2-1	.	TGTGCCAGTAGTATAGGCGGGGCGCGGCAGTTCTTC	CASSIGGARQFF
15	TRBV10-3	.	TRBJ1-6	.	TGTGCCATCAGCCAGCAGGCGGGGGCTTCTTCACCCCTCCACTTT	CAISQQAGASSPLHF
15	TRBV6-5	TRBD1	TRBJ1-2	.	TGTGCCAGCAGTTATGGACAGGGAATTAACTATGGCTACACCTTC	CASSYGQGINYGYTF
14	TRBV4-3	TRBD1	TRBJ1-1	.	TGCGCCAGCAGCCAAGAGGAAGACAGGGGAATGGCTTTCTTT	CASSQEEDRGMAFF
15	TRBV5-1	TRBD1	TRBJ2-7	.	TGCGCCAGCAGCAACCGGGACAGTGCTTCTTACGAGCAGTACTTC	CASSNRDSASYEQYF
14	TRBV28	.	TRBJ1-1	.	TGTGCCAGCAGTTTTCCAACCCGGAACACTGAAGCTTTCTTT	CASSFPTRNTEAFF
15	TRBV28	TRBD1	TRBJ1-6	.	TGTGCCAGCAGGACGACAGGGGGCCTTAATTCACCCCTCCACTTT	CASRTTGGLNSPLHF
13	TRBV2	.	TRBJ1-1	.	TGTGCCAGCAGCCTACAGAGACACACTGAAGCTTTCTTT	CASSLQRHTEAFF
15	TRBV1	.	TRBJ1-5	few	TGCACCAGCAGCCAAGAAAGGAGGCCGATGCAGCCCCAGCATTTT	CTSSQERRPMQPQHF
15	TRBV28	.	TRBJ2-3	.	TGTGCCAGCAGTGCGGGACGGACTAGCACAGATACGCAGTATTTT	CASSAGRTSTDTQYF
15	TRBV16	.	TRBJ2-5	.	TGTGCCAGCAGCCAATCAGGCCAGGGGCACGAGACCCAGTACTTC	CASSQSGQGHETQYF
16	TRBV10-2	.	TRBJ2-4	.	TGCGCCAACCTGGGGGGAATGGAATCCCGATGTGGCATTCAGTACTTC	CANLGGMESRCGIQYF
17	TRBV9	TRBD1	TRBJ1-4	.	TGTGCCAGCAGCGTTGAAAGGGGGCAAGCAACTAATGAAAAACTGTTTTTT	CASSVERGQATNEKLFF
14	TRBV5-4	.	TRBJ2-7	.	TGTGCCAGCAGCTTGCGAGGCTCCGGCTACGAGCAGTACTTC	CASSLRGSGYEQYF
15	TRBV7-9	.	TRBJ2-1	.	TGTGCCAGCAGCTCCCTGGGGGGCGCGCTCAATGAGCAGTTCTTC	CASSSLGGALNEQFF
13	TRBV11-1	.	TRBJ2-2	.	TGTGCCAGCAGCGTCCGATCCGACGGGGAGCTGTTTTTT	CASSVRSDGELFF
15	TRBV7-2	.	TRBJ2-3	.	TGTGCCAGCAGCTTCTCTCGGGGGCGCACAGATACGCAGTATTTT	CASSFSRGRTDTQYF
19	TRBV7-9	TRBD1	TRBJ1-1	.	TGTGCCAGCAGCTTAGGGCCTACCCGGGACAGGGGTGCGAAGGGTGAAGCTTTCTTT	CASSLGPTRDRGAKGEAFF
13	TRBV6-5	.	TRBJ1-2	.	TGTGCCAGCAGTTTCCTGAACTTAGGGGGCTACACCTTC	CASSFLNLGGYTF
15	TRBV5-5	.	TRBJ2-1	.	TGTGCCAGCAGCTTGGTAGGGACACAAGGCAATGAGCAGTTCTTC	CASSLVGTQGNEQFF
16	TRBV27	TRBD1	TRBJ1-4	.	TGTGCCAGCACCAGGACAGGGGGCTCGAGGAAGGAAAAACTGTTTTTT	CASTRTGGSRKEKLFF
15	TRBV18	.	TRBJ1-2	.	TGTGCCAGCTCCCGAGGACTGGAAGCTAACTATGGCTACACCTTC	CASSRGLEANYGYTF
13	TRBV7-2	TRBD1	TRBJ1-2	.	TGTGCCAGCAGCTTGGGAGGGGGCCGAGGCTACACCTTC	CASSLGGGRGYTF
12	TRBV5-1	.	TRBJ2-3	.	TGCGCCAGCAGCTCCGACACAGATACGCAGTATTTT	CASSSDTDTQYF
11	TRBV29-1	.	TRBJ2-3	.	TGCAGCGTTGTGGACACAGATACGCAGTATTTT	CSVVDTDTQYF
15	TRBV10-3	.	TRBJ2-3	.	TGTGCCATCAGTGAATCCCCTCTAACCACAGATACGCAGTATTTT	CAISESPLTTDTQYF
14	TRBV5-1	.	TRBJ1-6	.	TGCGCCAGCAGCTTGGGAGCGAATAATTCACCCCTCCACTTT	CASSLGANNSPLHF
15	TRBV7-3	TRBD1	TRBJ1-6	.	TGTGCCAGCAGCCAAGGACAGGGTATGAGTTCACCCCTCCACTTT	CASSQGQGMSSPLHF
12	TRBV30	.	TRBJ2-7	.	TGTGCCTGGAGTGCGGGGACGGGCGAGCAGTACTTC	CAWSAGTGEQYF
10	TRBV10-3	.	TRBJ2-3	.	TGTGCCACCGATACGGATACGCAGTATTTT	CATDTDTQYF
15	TRBV18	.	TRBJ1-4	.	TGTGCCAGCTCACCGGGGCAGGGCGCGAATGAAAAACTGTTTTTT	CASSPGQGANEKLFF
15	TRBV5-1	TRBD2	TRBJ2-5	.	TGCGCCAGCAGCAAATCGACTAGCGGGCAAGAGACCCAGTACTTC	CASSKSTSGQETQYF
14	TRBV3-1/TRBV3-2	.	TRBJ1-2	.	TGTGCCAGCAGCGCCCCGGGAAGCTTCTATGGCTACACCTTC	CASSAPGSFYGYTF
16	TRBV7-9	TRBD1	TRBJ1-2	.	TGTGCCAGCAGCTTAGAGTCGGTTTCAGGGGGCTATGGCTACACCTTC	CASSLESVSGGYGYTF